What follows is one TCR beta chain and its context. Its antigen is as yet unknown. On roughly day 9 of culture, CD4+ T cells were separated out. The authors replaced half the medium with IL-2 medium on days 3 and 7. The data originate from a study of vaccination effects on CD4 cells after COVID-19. The wider study: From two convalescent patients, samples were taken 16 days and one week before vaccination.

Sequenced by immunoSEQ multiplex PCR; TCRdb stores in-frame clones only, minus some. This repertoire shows 50,000 to 75,000 clones, just over 70% found once; its top ten account for around 21%. The specimen was CD4+ T cells from PBMCs cultured without peptide, collected before COVID-19 vaccination. The sequence was obtained from a human donor who had a prior SARS-CoV-2 infection.

The chain's CDR3 is CASSASFRDTHSPLHF. CDR3 DNA: TGTGCCAGCAGCGCTAGTTTTAGGGACACCCATTCACCCCTCCACTTT. The V call is TRBV7-2, the J call TRBJ1-6; tentative D call: TRBD1 (6 bases). Germline CDR1 is SGHTA and CDR2 is FQGNSA. The CDR3 extends over 16 amino acids. Trimming took off 5 bases at V and 8 bases at J, with 19 bases between the two ends.